The present entry profiles one T cell receptor (beta chain) with its context. Authors' methods: Nucleated cell number was recorded as an estimate derived from reference gene primer amplification. Measured with immunoSEQ multiplex PCR; TCRdb has only the in-frame clones, and not every one. That table is the source of V, J and clone size, and D and trimming were worked out from the DNA. Of approximately 100,000 clones in the sample, roughly 80% are singletons; the top ten hold 2.5% to 4%. The data were taken from a study of blood T cell repertoires in COVID-19. On the study more broadly: Material from acute and convalescent COVID-19 was sourced from the United States, Italy and Spain. PBMCs, B-cell-depleted T cells, or T cells were the source of the cDNA or gDNA that made up the material.

Germline-derived CDR1 and CDR2 are SGHDT and YYEEEE. V dropped 3 bases and J dropped 5; count of bases not matched to a gene: 3. The CDR3 has 15 amino acids. The sequenced sample consisted of peripheral blood. The chain links TRBV5-6 to TRBJ2-3; TRBD2 matches at 13 bases. The sequence was obtained from a woman at least 80 years old with active or convalescent COVID-19. CDR3 amino acids: CASSWGLAGLDTQYF. The CDR3 DNA reads as TGTGCCAGCAGCTGGGGACTAGCGGGATTAGATACGCAGTATTTT.